This T cell receptor beta chain is from a study of blood T cell repertoires in COVID-19. Study information: Samples taken during acute and convalescent COVID-19 were collected in the United States, Italy and Spain. Sources were T cells, B-cell-depleted T cells, or PBMCs; the material itself was cDNA or gDNA.

Original analysis: Reference gene primer amplification yielded estimated nucleated cell counts. Here immunoSEQ multiplex PCR was the method, and the copy in TCRdb shows in-frame clones only, minus some. Clonal size and the V and J genes are those of that table, whereas D and trimming came from the DNA. The sample gives tens of thousands of clones, 75% to 90% of which show up once; roughly 12% is in the top ten. This receptor was taken from a human donor in a cohort sampled during active COVID-19. Sequencing was carried out using peripheral blood.

The CDR3 here is CASSPDRGEKLFF. The CDR3 nucleotides are TGTGCCAGCAGTCCAGACAGGGGTGAAAAACTGTTTTTT. The chain is built from TRBV5-6 and TRBJ1-4, with 8 bases fitting TRBD1. The CDR3 loop spans 13 amino acids. The V gene's germline CDR1 is SGHDT and CDR2 YYEEEE. V shed 5 bases, J shed 7 bases, and the junction held 4 bases outside the gene matches. The full variable domain, its missing parts supplied by reference TRBV5-6 and TRBJ1-4, is DAGVTQSPTHLIKTRGQQVTLRCSPKSGHDTVSWYQQALGQGPQFIFQYYEEEERQRGNFPDRFSGHQFPNYSSELNVNALLLGDSALYLCASSPDRGEKLFFGSGTQLSVL.